This entry describes one TCR beta chain. Original processing methods: Reference gene primer amplification yielded estimated nucleated cell counts. The protocol was immunoSEQ multiplex PCR, while the TCRdb copy is restricted to in-frame clones and leaves out a portion. Clone size and V and J calls were adopted from that table, with D and trimming inferred from the DNA. The sample holds about 80,000 clones, around 80% seen once. J was trimmed by 8 bases and V by 4 bases; bases with no gene match: 11. Germline CDR1 is MNHEY and CDR2 is SVGAGI. CDR3 length: 15 amino acids. These data belong to a study of blood T cell repertoires in COVID-19. Study background: Both acute and convalescent COVID-19 samples were obtained from the United States, Italy and Spain. T cells, B-cell-depleted T cells, or PBMCs provided the cDNA or gDNA that served as material.

J is TRBJ1-2 and V is TRBV6-5; 9 positions match TRBD1. This sequence was found in a human donor in a cohort sampled during active COVID-19. Sequencing was carried out using peripheral blood. The CDR3 protein is CASSSRDRAVGGYTF. In nucleotides, the CDR3 is TGTGCCAGCAGTTCCCGGGACAGGGCCGTAGGAGGCTACACCTTC.